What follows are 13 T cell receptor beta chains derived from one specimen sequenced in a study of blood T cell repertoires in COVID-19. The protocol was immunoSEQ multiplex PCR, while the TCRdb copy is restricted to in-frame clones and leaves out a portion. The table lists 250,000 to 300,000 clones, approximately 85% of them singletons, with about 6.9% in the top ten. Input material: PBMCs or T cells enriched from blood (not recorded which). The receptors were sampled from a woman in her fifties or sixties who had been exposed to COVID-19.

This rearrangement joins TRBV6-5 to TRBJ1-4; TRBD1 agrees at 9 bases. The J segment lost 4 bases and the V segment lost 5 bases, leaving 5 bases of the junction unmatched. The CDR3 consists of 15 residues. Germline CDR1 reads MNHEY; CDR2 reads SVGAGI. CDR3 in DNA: TGTGCCAGCAGTCACAGGGGGCAAGTTAATGAAAAACTGTTTTTT. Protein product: CASSHRGQVNEKLFF.

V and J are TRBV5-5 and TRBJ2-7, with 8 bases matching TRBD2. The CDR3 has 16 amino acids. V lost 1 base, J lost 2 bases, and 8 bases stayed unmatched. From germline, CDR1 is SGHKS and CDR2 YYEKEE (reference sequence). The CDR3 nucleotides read TGTGCCAGCAGCTTGCTTGTCGATAGCGGGGCCTACGAGCAGTACTTC. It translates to CASSLLVDSGAYEQYF.

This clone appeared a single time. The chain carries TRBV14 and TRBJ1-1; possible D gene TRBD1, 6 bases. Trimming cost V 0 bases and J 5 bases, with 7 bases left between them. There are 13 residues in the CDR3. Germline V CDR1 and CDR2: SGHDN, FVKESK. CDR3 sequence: CASSQDRGTEAFF. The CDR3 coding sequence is TGTGCCAGCAGCCAAGACAGGGGAACTGAAGCTTTCTTT.

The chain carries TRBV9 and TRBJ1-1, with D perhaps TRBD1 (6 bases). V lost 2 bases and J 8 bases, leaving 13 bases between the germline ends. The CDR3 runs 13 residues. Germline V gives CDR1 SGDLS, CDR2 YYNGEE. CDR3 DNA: TGTGCCAGCAGCGTTCCCTCACAGGGCGAAGCTTTCTTT. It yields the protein CASSVPSQGEAFF.

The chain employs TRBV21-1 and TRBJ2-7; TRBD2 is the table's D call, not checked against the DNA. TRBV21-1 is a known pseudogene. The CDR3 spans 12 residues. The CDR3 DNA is TGTGCCAGCAGCTCTAGCGGCCGGGAGCAGTACTTC. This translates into CASSSSGREQYF.

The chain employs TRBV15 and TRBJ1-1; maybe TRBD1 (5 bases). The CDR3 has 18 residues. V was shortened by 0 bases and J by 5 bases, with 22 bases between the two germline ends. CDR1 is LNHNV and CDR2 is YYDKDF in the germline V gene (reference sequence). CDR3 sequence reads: CATSRDRGAHLGGTEAFF. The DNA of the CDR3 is TGTGCCACCAGCAGAGATAGAGGGGCGCACCTCGGAGGGACTGAAGCTTTCTTT.

The CDR3: CASSIFRGEGYTF. CDR3 in DNA: TGTGCCAGTAGTATATTCAGGGGTGAAGGCTACACCTTC. The chain carries TRBV19 and TRBJ1-2; a weak D match, TRBD1 (6 bases). The CDR3 length is 13 residues. V lost 2 bases and J lost 8, with 12 bases in between. CDR1 LNHDA and CDR2 SQIVND come from the germline V gene (reference sequence).

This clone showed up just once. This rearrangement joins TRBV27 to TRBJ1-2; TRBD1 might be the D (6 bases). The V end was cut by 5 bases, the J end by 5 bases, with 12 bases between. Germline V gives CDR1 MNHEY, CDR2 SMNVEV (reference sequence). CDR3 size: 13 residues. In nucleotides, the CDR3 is TGTGCCAGCAGTCCCGGGGACACTTATGGCTACACCTTC. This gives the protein CASSPGDTYGYTF.

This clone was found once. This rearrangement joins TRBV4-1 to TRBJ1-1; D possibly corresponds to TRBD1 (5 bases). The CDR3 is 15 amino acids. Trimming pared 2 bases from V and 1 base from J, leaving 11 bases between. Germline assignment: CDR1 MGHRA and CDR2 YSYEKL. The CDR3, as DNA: TGCGCCAGCAGCCAACAGGGAGGAACGAACACTGAAGCTTTCTTT. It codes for CASSQQGGTNTEAFF.

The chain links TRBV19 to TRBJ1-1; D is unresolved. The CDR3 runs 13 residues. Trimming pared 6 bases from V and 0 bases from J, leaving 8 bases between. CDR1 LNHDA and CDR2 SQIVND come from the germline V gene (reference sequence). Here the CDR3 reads CASRLRVNTEAFF. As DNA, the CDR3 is TGTGCCAGTAGGCTGAGGGTGAACACTGAAGCTTTCTTT.

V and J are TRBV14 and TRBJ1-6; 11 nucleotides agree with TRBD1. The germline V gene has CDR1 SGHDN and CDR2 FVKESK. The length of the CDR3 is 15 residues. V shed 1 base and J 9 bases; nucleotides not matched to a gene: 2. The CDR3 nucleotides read TGTGCCAGCAGCCAAGGGACAGGGGGCTTTTCACCCCTCCACTTT. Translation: CASSQGTGGFSPLHF.

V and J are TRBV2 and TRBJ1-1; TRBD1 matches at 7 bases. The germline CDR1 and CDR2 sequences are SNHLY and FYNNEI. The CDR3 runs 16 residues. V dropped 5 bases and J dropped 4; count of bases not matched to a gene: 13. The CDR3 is CASSRDSGYGITEAFF. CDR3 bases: TGTGCCAGCAGTAGGGACAGTGGATACGGGATCACTGAAGCTTTCTTT.

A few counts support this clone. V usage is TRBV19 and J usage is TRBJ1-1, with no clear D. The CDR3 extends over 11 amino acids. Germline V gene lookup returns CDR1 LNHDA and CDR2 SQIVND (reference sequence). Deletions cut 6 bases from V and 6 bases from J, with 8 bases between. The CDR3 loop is CASSRSSEAFF. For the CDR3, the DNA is TGTGCCAGTAGCAGGTCTTCTGAAGCTTTCTTT. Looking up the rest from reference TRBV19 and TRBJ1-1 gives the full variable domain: DGGITQSPKYLFRKEGQNVTLSCEQNLNHDAMYWYRQDPGQGLRLIYYSQIVNDFQKGDIAEGYSVSREKKESFPLTVTSAQKNPTAFYLCASSRSSEAFFGQGTRLTVV.